This note documents a single TCR beta chain sequence. Its antigen remains unidentified. Reverse transcribing all isolated RNA meant expressed TCRB transcripts were sequenced. Profiling relied on immunoSEQ multiplex PCR, and the TCRdb table lists in-frame clones only, not all of them. The top ten hold around 0.031% of the sample, which has roughly 250,000 clones, more than 9% seen once. The sample originates from a study of beta chain features in type 1 diabetes. Study findings and constraints: Although PCR might favor shorter templates, it would do so equally in patients and controls.

V was trimmed by 4 bases and J by 0 bases, leaving 7 bases between them. The CDR3 loop spans 13 amino acids. Germline CDR1 and CDR2: SGDLS and YYNGEE. V and J are TRBV9 and TRBJ2-5; no reliable D call. The clonotype comes from a woman in her late teens or twenties in good health. Sequenced material: naive CD4+ T cells from blood. The CDR3, as DNA: TGTGCCAGCAGCTTGAGATACCAAGAGACCCAGTACTTC. This gives the protein CASSLRYQETQYF. Full variable domain (outside the CDR3, taken from reference TRBV9 and TRBJ2-5): DSGVTQTPKHLITATGQRVTLRCSPRSGDLSVYWYQQSLDQGLQFLIQYYNGEERAKGNILERFSAQQFPDLHSELNLSSLELGDSALYFCASSLRYQETQYFGPGTRLLVL.